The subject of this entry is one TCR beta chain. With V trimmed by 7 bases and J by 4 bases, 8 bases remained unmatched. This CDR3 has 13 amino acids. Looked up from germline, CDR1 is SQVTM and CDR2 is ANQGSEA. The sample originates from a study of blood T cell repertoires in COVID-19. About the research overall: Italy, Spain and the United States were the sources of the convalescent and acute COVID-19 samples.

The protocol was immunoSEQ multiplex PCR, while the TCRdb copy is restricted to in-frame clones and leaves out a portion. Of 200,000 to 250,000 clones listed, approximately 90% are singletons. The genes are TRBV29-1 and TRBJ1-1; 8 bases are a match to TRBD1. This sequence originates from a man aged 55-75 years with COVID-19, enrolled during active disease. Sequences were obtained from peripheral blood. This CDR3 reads CSGDRQGSTEAFF. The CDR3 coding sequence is TGCAGCGGGGACCGACAGGGGAGCACTGAAGCTTTCTTT.